The clone carrying this T cell receptor (beta chain) showed up just a few times. The TCR library protocol was used to attach unique molecular identifiers. These identifiers were attached to individual cDNA molecules. TCRdb re-called the 5' RACE reads through MiXCR, storing one row per CDR3 protein. The sample consists of fewer than 120,000 distinct CDR3 sequences, roughly 12% of them appearing once. Germline CDR1 is SGHRS and CDR2 is YFSETQ. Trimming at V came to 4 bases and at J to 2 bases, leaving 6 bases not matched to a gene. The length of the CDR3 is 15 residues. These data come from a study of early T cells in non-severe SARS-CoV-2 infection.

The chain uses TRBV5-1 and TRBJ2-3, with TRBD1 matching over 8 bases. This specimen was whole blood, taken at baseline. The sequence was obtained from an adult who was a healthcare worker with PCR-confirmed SARS-CoV-2 infection or an uninfected control (not recorded which). Here the CDR3 DNA reads TGCGCCAGCAGCCTCCGGGACAGGCTCACAGATACGCAGTATTTT. Protein: CASSLRDRLTDTQYF.